This T cell receptor (beta chain) was identified in a study of shared clonotypes between healthy human individuals. General study findings and limits: Among donors, clonotype sharing was expected to be affected by sequencing depth.

The donors were adults (healthy and HIV-negative) with no recent acute infections or vaccinations. The CDR3 has 16 residues. V dropped 3 bases and J dropped 7; count of bases not matched to a gene: 11. CDR1 and CDR2 from the germline V gene are LNHNV and YYDKDF (reference sequence). Notes on this clone: Its antigen is as yet unknown.

With ten immunoSEQ deep assay plates, unsorted PBMC DNA underwent sequencing. How the authors handled the data: Filtering differed since immunoSEQ provided only junctions, with no quality scores. The data were produced by immunoSEQ multiplex PCR, yet TCRdb's version contains in-frame clones alone and is incomplete. The V and J calls and clone size come from that table; D and trimming were worked out from the DNA. The repertoire holds about 480,000 clones, with nearly 80% as singletons. Sequencing was done on a sample of PBMCs. The V and J genes are TRBV15 and TRBJ2-7; 11 bases match TRBD1. The TCR sequence derives from a woman aged 40-49 years in good health. Some clones in this sample may be carry-over from other donors' samples. The CDR3 protein is CATSSRTGTGGREQYF. CDR3 nucleotide sequence: TGTGCCACCAGCAGCCGGACCGGGACAGGGGGGAGGGAGCAGTACTTC.